The present TCR beta chain was sequenced within a study of blood T cell repertoires in COVID-19. About the study: Both acute and convalescent COVID-19 samples were obtained from the United States, Italy and Spain.

Per the study methods: The assay estimated nucleated cells by amplifying reference gene primers. The data were produced by immunoSEQ multiplex PCR, yet TCRdb's version contains in-frame clones alone and is incomplete. V and J calls and clone size are those listed in that table; D and trimming were worked out from the DNA. This table has more than 15,000 clones, approximately 90% appearing once. The clonotype originates from a woman between 55 and 75 years old with active COVID-19. The specimen was peripheral blood.

As DNA, the CDR3 is TGTGCCAGCAGCTACCGACAGGGCCATCAGCCCCAGCATTTT. Amino acids: CASSYRQGHQPQHF. The V call is TRBV3-1 (or the pseudogene TRBV3-2), the J call TRBJ1-5, with TRBD1 matching over 7 bases. The CDR3 totals 14 residues. V shed 5 bases and J 5 bases; nucleotides not matched to a gene: 6. The V gene's germline CDR1 is LGHDT and CDR2 YNNKEL (reference sequence).